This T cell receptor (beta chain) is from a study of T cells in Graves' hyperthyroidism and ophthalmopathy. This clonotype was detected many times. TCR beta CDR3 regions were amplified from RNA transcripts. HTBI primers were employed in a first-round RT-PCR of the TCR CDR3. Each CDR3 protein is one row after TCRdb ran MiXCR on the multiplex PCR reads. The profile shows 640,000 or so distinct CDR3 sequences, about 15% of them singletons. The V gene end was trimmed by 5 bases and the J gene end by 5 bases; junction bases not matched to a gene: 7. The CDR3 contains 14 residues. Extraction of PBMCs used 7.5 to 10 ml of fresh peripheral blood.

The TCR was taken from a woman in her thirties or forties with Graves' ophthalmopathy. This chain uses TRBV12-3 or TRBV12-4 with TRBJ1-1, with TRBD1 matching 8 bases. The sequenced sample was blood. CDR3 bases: TGTGCCAGCAGTGCAGGGGGCGCCGGGACTGAAGCTTTCTTT. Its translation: CASSAGGAGTEAFF.